The 13 T cell receptor beta chains given below trace back to one sample, sequenced in a study of blood T cell repertoires in COVID-19 (dated by TCRdb to between 2020 and 2021). The library was generated by the immunoSEQ multiplex PCR assay. The immuneACCESS repertoire file appears here via TCRdb, limited to in-frame rearrangements. These files lack a portion of the clones; in checked studies, under half of the deficit traces to unresolved V genes, and the cause of the others is not known. In all, the sample holds under 250,000 clones, and roughly nine tenths of those were seen once. The top ten clones comprise about 0.8% of the sample. The sequenced sample consisted of peripheral blood. The receptor source for this set is a man aged 60 to 75 with COVID-19, enrolled during active disease.

V usage is TRBV6-2 or TRBV6-3 and J usage is TRBJ2-7; 11 bases match TRBD2. The germline gives CDR1 MNHEY, CDR2 SVGEGT. The junction had 4 bases not matched to a gene; V was cut back by 4 bases and J by 2 bases. The CDR3 length is 15 residues. CDR3 in DNA: TGTGCCAGCAGTTCCGGGACTAGCGGCACCTACGAGCAGTACTTC. Translated, it gives CASSSGTSGTYEQYF.

The chain joins TRBV11-3 to TRBJ2-2; 8 bases match TRBD1. The CDR3 is 19 residues long. Unmatched junction bases numbered 23, after V lost 4 bases and J lost 10 bases. Germline V gene data show CDR1 as SGHNT and CDR2 as YENEEA. The CDR3 DNA sequence: TGTGCCAGCAGCTCCCGACTCGGGGTTGGCAGGGGGCGCCTAGTGGAGCTGTTTTTT. As protein: CASSSRLGVGRGRLVELFF. Filled out from reference TRBV11-3 and TRBJ2-2, the complete variable domain reads EAGVVQSPRYKIIEKKQPVAFWCNPISGHNTLYWYLQNLGQGPELLIRYENEEAVDDSQLPKDRFSAERLKGVDSTLKIQPAELGDSAVYLCASSSRLGVGRGRLVELFFGEGSRLTVL.

The chain joins TRBV7-9 to TRBJ2-4; TRBD2 aligns across 8 bases. CDR1 SEHNR and CDR2 FQNEAQ come from the germline V gene (reference sequence). V shed 10 bases and J 9 bases; nucleotides not matched to a gene: 17. The CDR3 sequence is 15 residues long. The CDR3 loop reads CATGTLGFRGGIQYF. CDR3 nucleotide sequence: TGTGCCACCGGAACACTAGGATTTCGGGGGGGCATTCAGTACTTC.

The chain recombines TRBV3-1 (or the pseudogene TRBV3-2) with TRBJ2-7, with 7 bases fitting TRBD2. The V gene end was trimmed by 4 bases and the J gene end by 4 bases; junction bases not matched to a gene: 4. This CDR3 has 13 amino acids. Per germline, CDR1 LGHDT and CDR2 YNNKEL (reference sequence). In DNA form, the CDR3 reads TGTGCCAGCAGCCGGGGGGGAGAATACGAGCAGTACTTC. It is translated as CASSRGGEYEQYF.

V gene TRBV7-9 combines with J gene TRBJ2-2; 8 bases are shared with TRBD1. Germline CDR1 reads SEHNR; CDR2 reads FQNEAQ (reference sequence). The CDR3 sequence is 14 residues long. The J segment lost 6 bases and the V segment lost 4 bases, leaving 4 bases of the junction unmatched. CDR3 sequence: CASSSTGGPGELFF. The CDR3 nucleotides are TGTGCCAGCAGCTCTACAGGGGGGCCCGGGGAGCTGTTTTTT.

This chain joins TRBV5-4 and TRBJ1-5; maybe TRBD1 (5 bases). CDR3 length equals 15 residues. CDR1 is SGHNT, CDR2 YYREEE, per germline (reference sequence). V was clipped by 4 bases and J by 7 bases, with 18 bases between them. The CDR3 DNA reads as TGTGCCAGCAGCCTCGCGCCGGGACTGGGACAGCCCCAGCATTTT. Translating it yields CASSLAPGLGQPQHF. The variable domain in full, with the rest retrieved from reference TRBV5-4 and TRBJ1-5, is ETGVTQSPTHLIKTRGQQVTLRCSSQSGHNTVSWYQQALGQGPQFIFQYYREEENGRGNFPPRFSGLQFPNYSSELNVNALELDDSALYLCASSLAPGLGQPQHFGDGTRLSIL.

CDR3 sequence: CASRPPRGGTGSPLHF. The CDR3 DNA is TGTGCCAGCCGACCTCCTAGGGGGGGTACGGGTTCACCCCTCCACTTT. The chain carries TRBV28 and TRBJ1-6; D may be TRBD1 (6 bases). The V gene's germline CDR1 is MDHEN and CDR2 SYDVKM. CDR3 size: 16 residues. Deletions cut 8 bases from V and 9 bases from J, with 23 bases between.

This sequence joins TRBV9 and TRBJ2-2; 10 positions agree with TRBD1. With V trimmed by 4 bases and J by 4 bases, 13 bases remained unmatched. The V gene's germline CDR1 is SGDLS and CDR2 YYNGEE. The CDR3 consists of 18 residues. DNA for the CDR3: TGTGCCAGCAGCCCTCACCTTGGACAGGGGGGTTTCACCGGGGAGCTGTTTTTT. Protein sequence: CASSPHLGQGGFTGELFF.

The chain combines TRBV27 with TRBJ2-5; 7 bases align to TRBD2. The CDR3 contains 12 residues. V lost 8 bases and J lost 6; bases outside the gene matches: 6. The V gene's germline CDR1 is MNHEY and CDR2 SMNVEV (reference sequence). The CDR3: CASCGGGKTQYF. The CDR3 coding sequence is TGTGCCAGCTGTGGGGGGGGGAAGACCCAGTACTTC.

This chain joins TRBV5-1 and TRBJ2-3; unclear D gene. Germline CDR1 SGHRS, CDR2 YFSETQ. Trimming pared 3 bases from V and 5 bases from J, leaving 7 bases between. This CDR3 is 12 amino acids long. Written as DNA, the CDR3 is TGCGCCAGCAGCTGGGCCCAAGATACGCAGTATTTT. Translation gives CASSWAQDTQYF. The variable domain in full, with the rest retrieved from reference TRBV5-1 and TRBJ2-3, is KAGVTQTPRYLIKTRGQQVTLSCSPISGHRSVSWYQQTPGQGLQFLFEYFSETQRNKGNFPGRFSGRQFSNSRSEMNVSTLELGDSALYLCASSWAQDTQYFGPGTRLTVL.

This sequence joins TRBV9 and TRBJ1-6; no firm D call. Deletions cut 3 bases from V and 2 bases from J, with 12 bases between. This CDR3 region has 16 residues. Per germline, CDR1 SGDLS and CDR2 YYNGEE. The DNA for the CDR3 is TGTGCCAGCAGCGAAGGACTCGGGACCTATAATTCACCCCTCCACTTT. Protein sequence: CASSEGLGTYNSPLHF. Filled out from reference TRBV9 and TRBJ1-6, the complete variable domain reads DSGVTQTPKHLITATGQRVTLRCSPRSGDLSVYWYQQSLDQGLQFLIQYYNGEERAKGNILERFSAQQFPDLHSELNLSSLELGDSALYFCASSEGLGTYNSPLHFGNGTRLTVT.

This chain joins TRBV5-1 and TRBJ2-7; 9 nucleotides agree with TRBD1. The V and J ends lost 5 bases and 1 base, in that order; junction bases with no gene match: 4. Germline loops: CDR1 SGHRS, CDR2 YFSETQ. This CDR3 contains 14 residues. DNA of the CDR3: TGCGCCAGCAGGACCGGGACAGGGTCCTACGAGCAGTACTTC. It specifies CASRTGTGSYEQYF.

The CDR3 nucleotides read TGTGCCAGCAGCTCTAGTCGTCAGGGCCCGCTTGGAGCTTTCTTT. Amino acid sequence: CASSSSRQGPLGAFF. The V and J genes are TRBV7-2 and TRBJ1-1, with D possibly TRBD1 on 5 matching bases. CDR1 is SGHTA and CDR2 is FQGNSA in the germline V gene. V gave up 4 bases and J gave up 10 bases, with 22 bases separating them. This CDR3 has 15 amino acids.